These 30 T cell receptor beta chains originate from one sample sequenced in a study of Graves' ophthalmopathy and Graves' hyperthyroidism. Researchers took RNA transcripts and amplified TCR beta CDR3 regions from them. Amplification began with first-round RT-PCR using HTBI primers, then second-round multiplex PCR was performed. Each CDR3 protein gets one entry after TCRdb re-called the multiplex PCR reads with MiXCR. The sample holds approximately 640,000 distinct CDR3 sequences, just over 40% seen once. Material for sequencing was peripheral blood. The receptors originated from an adult man with Graves' ophthalmopathy.

On this clonotype itself: This likely comes from a read error, as the CDR3 has no conserved phenylalanine or tryptophan at its end. It is unclear where the CDR3 begins or ends on the DNA, so no DNA is shown, and the CDR3 is as TCRdb lists it. The chain uses TRBV7-9 and TRBJ2-7; the table's D call of TRBD2 was not tested on the DNA. The V gene's germline CDR1 is SEHNR and CDR2 FQNEAQ (reference sequence). The CDR3 adds up to 8 amino acids, both ends counted. The CDR3 spells CASSLLLH.

This clonotype appeared a single time. The junction departs from the called germline gene at one end, perhaps through a read error. The chain joins TRBV2 to TRBJ1-5, with D possibly being TRBD1 (6 bases). CDR1 is SNHLY and CDR2 is FYNNEI in the germline V gene. The CDR3 is made up of 14 amino acids. The CDR3 protein is CASSQDTGTEPQHF. In DNA form, the CDR3 reads TGCGCCAGCAGCCAGGATACAGGGACGGAGCCCCAGCATTTT.

This clonotype was seen ten or more times. The chain joins TRBV9 to TRBJ2-7; D unresolved. This CDR3 is built from 15 residues. Trimming took 0 bases from V and 0 from J, leaving 10 bases between them. Germline V gene data show CDR1 as SGDLS and CDR2 as YYNGEE. The CDR3: CASSVGADTSYEQYF. The DNA for the CDR3 is TGTGCCAGCAGCGTAGGGGCCGACACCTCCTACGAGCAGTACTTC.

V is TRBV25-1 and J is TRBJ2-7; 11 bases are shared with TRBD2. Germline V gene sequence: CDR1 MGHDK, CDR2 SYGVNS. The CDR3 is 14 residues long. With 4 bases clipped from V and 5 bases from J, the junction kept 4 bases outside the gene matches. The DNA for the CDR3 is TGTGCCAGCAGTGGTCTAGCGGGAGGAAACGAGCAGTACTTC. Translation gives CASSGLAGGNEQYF.

The chain recombines TRBV4-2 with TRBJ2-7; 10 bases are a match to TRBD1. Per germline, CDR1 LGHNA and CDR2 YNFKEQ. The ends lost 5 bases at V and 3 bases at J; junction bases unmatched: 7. This CDR3 is built from 15 residues. DNA of the CDR3: TGTGCCAGCAGCTTTCCGGGACAGGGGAGCTACGAGCAGTACTTC. Amino acids: CASSFPGQGSYEQYF.

The chain has TRBV12-3 or TRBV12-4 and TRBJ1-6, with 7 bases fitting TRBD1. The CDR3 runs to 11 residues. V was pared by 5 bases and J by 14 bases, with 3 bases of the junction left unmatched. The CDR3 sequence is CASSSGTALHF. In DNA form, the CDR3 reads TGTGCCAGCAGTAGTGGGACAGCCCTCCACTTT.

The V gene is TRBV5-1, the J gene TRBJ2-5, with D perhaps TRBD1 (6 bases). The CDR3 has 15 residues. Germline loops: CDR1 SGHRS, CDR2 YFSETQ. Trimming cost V 4 bases and J 4 bases, with 17 bases left between them. CDR3 loop: CASSPDGTITETQYF. The CDR3 coding sequence is TGCGCCAGCAGCCCGGACGGGACAATTACAGAGACCCAGTACTTC.

Many counts were recorded for this clonotype. The CDR3 sequence: CASSPKGETQYF. Written as DNA, the CDR3 is TGTGCCAGCAGTCCCAAGGGGGAGACCCAGTACTTC. This rearrangement joins TRBV27 to TRBJ2-5; possibly TRBD1 for D (5 bases). Deletions cut 5 bases from V and 5 bases from J, with 9 bases between. The CDR3 consists of 12 residues. CDR1 is MNHEY, CDR2 SMNVEV, per germline (reference sequence).

This clonotype was observed at least ten times. The chain links TRBV7-2 to TRBJ1-5; D may be TRBD1 (6 bases). Germline lookup yields CDR1 SGHTA and CDR2 FQGNSA. The CDR3 runs 15 residues. With 5 bases removed from V and 7 bases from J, the gap between germline ends came to 18 bases. The CDR3 DNA is TGTGCCAGCAGCGGAAATGGGCAGGGGAAGCAGCCCCAGCATTTT. As protein: CASSGNGQGKQPQHF. Drawing the rest from reference TRBV7-2 and TRBJ1-5, the complete variable domain is GAGVSQSPSNKVTEKGKDVELRCDPISGHTALYWYRQSLGQGLEFLIYFQGNSAPDKSGLPSDRFSAERTGGSVSTLTIQRTQQEDSAVYLCASSGNGQGKQPQHFGDGTRLSIL.

The chain uses TRBV11-3 and TRBJ2-3, with 7 bases aligning to TRBD2. V lost 1 base and J lost 2; bases outside the gene matches: 6. Germline assignment: CDR1 SGHNT and CDR2 YENEEA. The length of the CDR3 is 16 residues. CDR3 nucleotides: TGTGCCAGCAGCTTAGGGGGACTAAGATTCACAGATACGCAGTATTTT. It encodes CASSLGGLRFTDTQYF.

Regarding this clonotype: Germline and junction disagree at one end, which may indicate a read error. The rearrangement joins TRBV2 to TRBJ1-5; 10 nucleotides align to TRBD1. Germline lookup yields CDR1 SNHLY and CDR2 FYNNEI. This CDR3 has 17 amino acids. Here the CDR3 reads CASSQGLGTGDNQPQHF. In nucleotides, the CDR3 is TGCGCCAGCAGCCAAGGCCTCGGGACAGGGGACAATCAGCCCCAGCATTTT. Based on the CDR3 plus reference TRBV2 and TRBJ1-5, the full variable domain is EPEVTQTPSHQVTQMGQEVILRCVPISNHLYFYWYRQILGQKVEFLVSFYNNEISEKSEIFDDQFSVERPDGSNFTLKIRSTKLEDSAMYFCASSQGLGTGDNQPQHFGDGTRLSIL.

This clonotype was detected once. The chain combines TRBV29-1 with TRBJ2-7; 9 nucleotides agree with TRBD1. V gave up 5 bases and J gave up 5 bases; unmatched junction bases: 7. CDR3 length: 13 residues. CDR1 SQVTM and CDR2 ANQGSEA come from the germline V gene. CDR3 loop: CSVSGTGIHEQYF. For the CDR3, the DNA is TGCAGCGTTTCCGGGACAGGGATCCACGAGCAGTACTTC.

This rearrangement joins TRBV10-3 to TRBJ2-7; 7 bases line up with TRBD1. J gave up 4 bases and V 3 bases, and 3 bases lay outside the gene matches. The CDR3 extends over 13 amino acids. Germline CDR1 ENHRY, CDR2 SYGVKD. For the CDR3, the DNA is TGTGCCATCAGTGAACGCAGGGGGTACGAGCAGTACTTC. Protein: CAISERRGYEQYF.

This clonotype appeared a few times. The chain recombines TRBV5-4 with TRBJ2-2; 9 bases map to TRBD2. CDR1 SGHNT and CDR2 YYREEE come from the germline V gene (reference sequence). The CDR3 loop spans 16 amino acids. The trim removed 4 bases at V and 4 bases at J, leaving 8 bases unmatched. The CDR3 DNA follows: TGTGCCAGCAGCCGGAAAGTAGCGGGAGCCACCGGGGAGCTGTTTTTT. Its protein product is CASSRKVAGATGELFF.

This clonotype was recorded a few times. One junction end disagrees with the germline gene, perhaps due to a read error. This sequence joins TRBV7-3 and TRBJ2-2, with 10 bases matching TRBD2. From germline, CDR1 is SGHTA and CDR2 FQGTGA. The CDR3 loop spans 15 amino acids. The CDR3, as DNA: TGCGCCAGCAGCCAACTCGCTAGCGGGAGTTTGGAGCTGTTTTTT. Translated: CASSQLASGSLELFF.

Many counts were recorded for this clonotype. The chain's CDR3 is CASSEAGQGYQETQYF. CDR3 DNA: TGTGCCAGCAGCGAAGCGGGACAGGGGTACCAAGAGACCCAGTACTTC. V usage is TRBV7-8 and J usage is TRBJ2-5, with 10 bases lining up with TRBD1. The CDR3 is 16 amino acids. J lost 0 bases, V lost 5 bases, and 6 bases had no gene match. Germline V gives CDR1 SGHVS, CDR2 FQNEAQ.

This clonotype has at least ten counts. V gene TRBV5-1 combines with J gene TRBJ1-2; TRBD1 agrees at 8 bases. V lost 4 bases and J lost 8; bases outside the gene matches: 7. CDR3 length: 13 amino acids. Germline assignment: CDR1 SGHRS and CDR2 YFSETQ. CDR3 sequence: CASSNGQGTGYTF. The CDR3 DNA follows: TGCGCCAGCAGCAACGGACAGGGCACGGGCTACACCTTC.

As DNA, the CDR3 is TGTGCCAGCAGTGAAGACGGGGGGCGCATGAGCGGGGAGCTGTTTTTT. This translates into CASSEDGGRMSGELFF. The chain links TRBV2 to TRBJ2-2; D perhaps matches TRBD2 (7 bases). V dropped 1 base and J dropped 7 bases, with 16 bases sitting between them. The CDR3 contains 16 residues. CDR1 and CDR2 (germline): SNHLY, FYNNEI.

This clonotype was seen ten or more times. The CDR3 sequence: CASSPVGDEKLFF. Here the CDR3 DNA reads TGTGCCAGTAGTCCGGTGGGGGATGAAAAACTGTTTTTT. V gene TRBV19 combines with J gene TRBJ1-4; D may be TRBD1 (5 bases). Per the germline V gene, CDR1 is LNHDA and CDR2 is SQIVND (reference sequence). V was clipped by 5 bases and J by 6 bases, with 10 bases between them. CDR3 length: 13 residues. The full variable domain, its missing parts supplied by reference TRBV19 and TRBJ1-4, is DGGITQSPKYLFRKEGQNVTLSCEQNLNHDAMYWYRQDPGQGLRLIYYSQIVNDFQKGDIAEGYSVSREKKESFPLTVTSAQKNPTAFYLCASSPVGDEKLFFGSGTQLSVL.

This clonotype was found many times. CDR3 amino acids: CASSAQGEPFYEQYF. The CDR3 DNA is TGTGCCAGCAGCGCACAGGGCGAACCCTTCTACGAGCAGTACTTC. This chain joins TRBV9 and TRBJ2-7; D might be TRBD1 (6 bases). V lost 3 bases and J 3 bases, leaving 16 bases between the germline ends. The CDR3 has 15 residues. CDR1 is SGDLS and CDR2 is YYNGEE in the germline V gene.

This clonotype was observed a handful of times. V and J are TRBV6-6 and TRBJ1-2; TRBD1 agrees at 8 bases. Germline values: CDR1 MNHNY, CDR2 SVGAGI (reference sequence). The CDR3 consists of 14 residues. Unmatched junction bases numbered 9, after V lost 4 bases and J lost 8 bases. The CDR3 DNA reads TGTGCCAGCAGTTTATACCAGGGGACAGGAGGCTACACCTTC. Translated: CASSLYQGTGGYTF.

This clonotype was seen repeatedly, ten times or more. DNA of the CDR3: TGTGCCAGCAGGGGACGGGATTATGGCTACACCTTC. This codes for CASRGRDYGYTF. The J gene is TRBJ1-2, the V gene TRBV12-3 or TRBV12-4, with a weak D call TRBD1 (5 bases). The CDR3 consists of 12 residues. The ends were cut back, 6 bases at V and 5 bases at J, with 10 bases in the middle.

The V and J genes are TRBV2 and TRBJ2-7, with 8 bases aligning to TRBD1. The trim removed 5 bases at V and 12 bases at J, leaving 15 bases unmatched. CDR3 length equals 14 residues. From germline, CDR1 is SNHLY and CDR2 FYNNEI. The CDR3 here is CASSLSMGTGHRYF. DNA for the CDR3: TGTGCCAGCAGTTTATCTATGGGGACAGGTCATCGGTACTTC.

This chain connects TRBV7-8 to TRBJ2-7; 7 nucleotides match TRBD2. The length of the CDR3 is 14 residues. CDR1 is SGHVS and CDR2 is FQNEAQ in the germline V gene. The V and J ends lost 1 base and 5 bases, in that order; junction bases with no gene match: 5. The chain's CDR3 is CASSLGGGRNEQYF. The DNA for the CDR3 is TGTGCCAGCAGCTTAGGGGGGGGGAGGAACGAGCAGTACTTC.

Note on this clonotype: Sequence at one end of the junction differs from germline and may be a read error. The CDR3 loop reads CASSSAGDNVLTF. The CDR3 nucleotides are TGTGCCAGCAGCTCCGCTGGGGACAACGTCCTGACTTTC. This rearrangement joins TRBV2 to TRBJ2-6; D gene uncertain. Germline lookup yields CDR1 SNHLY and CDR2 FYNNEI. The CDR3 runs 13 residues. Based on the CDR3 plus reference TRBV2 and TRBJ2-6, the full variable domain is EPEVTQTPSHQVTQMGQEVILRCVPISNHLYFYWYRQILGQKVEFLVSFYNNEISEKSEIFDDQFSVERPDGSNFTLKIRSTKLEDSAMYFCASSSAGDNVLTFGAGSRLTVL.

This clonotype has a handful of counts. The chain joins TRBV19 to TRBJ2-7; a possible D gene is TRBD1 (6 bases). V was trimmed by 2 bases and J by 2 bases, leaving 19 bases between them. Per the germline V gene, CDR1 is LNHDA and CDR2 is SQIVND (reference sequence). This CDR3 spans 17 amino acids. The CDR3 DNA sequence: TGTGCCAGTAGTATAAGTACTACAGGGTCATGGACCTACGAGCAGTACTTC. Amino acids: CASSISTTGSWTYEQYF.

This chain uses TRBV11-1 with TRBJ1-2; D is possibly TRBD1 (5 bases). The CDR3 is 12 amino acids. Trimming shortened V by 8 bases and J by 2 bases, and 9 bases separated the two germline ends. CDR1 is SGHAT, CDR2 FQDESV, per germline (reference sequence). CDR3 sequence (DNA): TGTGCCAGCCCTCAGGGCAACTATGGCTACACCTTC. It yields the protein CASPQGNYGYTF.

This clonotype has a handful of counts. V gene TRBV5-1 combines with J gene TRBJ2-5; D uncertain. Germline lookup yields CDR1 SGHRS and CDR2 YFSETQ. The CDR3 has 13 residues. V was clipped by 4 bases and J by 5 bases, with 12 bases between them. The CDR3 DNA reads as TGCGCCAGCAGCCCAAACGTTGGGGAGACCCAGTACTTC. This codes for CASSPNVGETQYF.

In nucleotides, the CDR3 is TGCGCCAGCAGGAATGGCTATGTAGGGAAGACCGGGGAGCTGTTTTTT. Translating gives CASRNGYVGKTGELFF. This chain links TRBV5-1 with TRBJ2-2; D ambiguous. The CDR3 consists of 16 residues. Germline CDR1 is SGHRS and CDR2 is YFSETQ. The V end lost 5 bases, the J end lost 5 bases, and 19 bases lay between the germline ends. The whole variable domain, remainder taken from reference TRBV5-1 and TRBJ2-2, is KAGVTQTPRYLIKTRGQQVTLSCSPISGHRSVSWYQQTPGQGLQFLFEYFSETQRNKGNFPGRFSGRQFSNSRSEMNVSTLELGDSALYLCASRNGYVGKTGELFFGEGSRLTVL.

The table lists this clonotype with many counts. The V and J genes are TRBV2 and TRBJ2-5; the match to TRBD2 covers 13 bases. Germline V gene sequence: CDR1 SNHLY, CDR2 FYNNEI. V was pared by 6 bases and J by 7 bases, with 8 bases of the junction left unmatched. The length of the CDR3 is 15 residues. The CDR3 DNA reads TGTGCCAGCAGCCGCCGGACTAGCGGGGGACTGACCCAGTACTTC. It translates to CASSRRTSGGLTQYF.